This is a list of T cell receptor beta chains from one sample in a study of beta chain features in type 1 diabetes. Sequencing used immunoSEQ multiplex PCR; TCRdb keeps in-frame clones, though not all of them. The sample gives 300,000 to 350,000 clones, roughly 8% of which show up once; 0.44% is in the top ten. Sequenced input: central memory CD4+ T cells from blood. The source is a woman aged 18-35 years in good health. The CDR3 runs from the conserved cysteine through the conserved F or W.

CDR3: CAISGLGQPQHF
V: TRBV10-3
J: TRBJ1-5

CDR3: CASGHTDTQYF
V: TRBV6-1
J: TRBJ2-3

CDR3: CASSLGAYSYNEQFF
V: TRBV7-2
J: TRBJ2-1

CDR3: CASSYFGTSGRPSPTRQYNEQFF
V: TRBV6-7
J: TRBJ2-1

CDR3: CASRRTGTSRIQETQYF
V: TRBV7-2
J: TRBJ2-5

CDR3: CASSLASTDTQYF
V: TRBV7-9
J: TRBJ2-3

CDR3: CASSLAGQKAYYGYTF
V: TRBV7-2
J: TRBJ1-2

CDR3: CASSLNQGEQFF
V: TRBV7-9
J: TRBJ2-1

CDR3: CASSLEGSMNTEAFF
V: TRBV11-2
J: TRBJ1-1

CDR3: CAWPETQLYNEQFF
V: TRBV30
J: TRBJ2-1

CDR3: CASTQLGGEQFF
V: TRBV28
J: TRBJ2-1

CDR3: CASSYLSSRRNEQFF
V: TRBV6-5
J: TRBJ2-1

CDR3: CASSFGVDEQFF
V: TRBV9
J: TRBJ2-1

CDR3: CASSQETSGSYEQYF
V: TRBV4-2
J: .

CDR3: CASSLDYSYEQYF
V: TRBV5-1
J: TRBJ2-7

CDR3: CASSFFSGFTNEKLFF
V: TRBV5-6
J: TRBJ1-4

CDR3: CASSPFSALGTNTGELFF
V: TRBV18
J: TRBJ2-2

CDR3: CASSSEETQYF
V: TRBV11-2
J: TRBJ2-5

CDR3: CASSRSSVAGANVLTF
V: TRBV9
J: TRBJ2-6

CDR3: CATSREPGRINEKLFF
V: TRBV15
J: TRBJ1-4

CDR3: CASRTSADTQYF
V: TRBV27
J: TRBJ2-3

CDR3: CASSVATGTSWTTGELFF
V: TRBV9
J: TRBJ2-2

CDR3: CASSILGDTEAFF
V: TRBV19
J: TRBJ1-1